This paragraph covers one TCR beta chain sequence. Its antigen is unknown. The data belong to a study of siplizumab effects on memory and regulatory T cells. Notes on the study in general: Proliferating siplizumab-culture Tregs lacked confirmation of suppressive function.

The germline V gene encodes CDR1 DFQATT and CDR2 SNEGSKA (reference sequence). V was cut by 3 bases and J by 8 bases, with 10 bases left in between. The CDR3 runs 11 residues. TCRdb keeps only in-frame clones here, not all; method: immunoSEQ multiplex PCR. The table lists 100,000 or so clones, around nine tenths of them singletons. J is TRBJ1-1 and V is TRBV20-1; no reliable D call. The TCR sequence derives from a human donor in good health. The material sequenced was non-Treg CD4+ T cells sorted from blood. The CDR3 DNA follows: TGCAGTGCTAGTTCCCAAAACGAAGCTTTCTTT. Amino acids: CSASSQNEAFF.